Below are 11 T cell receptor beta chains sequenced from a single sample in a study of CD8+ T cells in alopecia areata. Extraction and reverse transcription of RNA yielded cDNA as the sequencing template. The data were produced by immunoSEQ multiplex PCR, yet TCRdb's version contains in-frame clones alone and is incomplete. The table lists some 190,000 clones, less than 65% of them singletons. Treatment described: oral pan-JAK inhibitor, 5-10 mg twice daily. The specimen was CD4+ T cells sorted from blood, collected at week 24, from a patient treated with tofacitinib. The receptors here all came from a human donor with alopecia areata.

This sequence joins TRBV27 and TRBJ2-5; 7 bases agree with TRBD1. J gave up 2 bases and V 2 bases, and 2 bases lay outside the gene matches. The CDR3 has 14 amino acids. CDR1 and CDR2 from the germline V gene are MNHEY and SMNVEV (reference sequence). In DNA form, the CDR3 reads TGTGCCAGCAGTTTAAAGGGGGCGCAAGAGACCCAGTACTTC. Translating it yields CASSLKGAQETQYF.

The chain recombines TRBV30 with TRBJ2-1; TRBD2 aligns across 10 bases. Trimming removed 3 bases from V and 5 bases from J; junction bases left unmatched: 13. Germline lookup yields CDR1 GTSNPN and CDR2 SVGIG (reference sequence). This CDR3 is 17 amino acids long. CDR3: CAWSHVAGGRANNEQFF. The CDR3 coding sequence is TGTGCCTGGAGCCACGTAGCGGGGGGCCGAGCTAACAATGAGCAGTTCTTC.

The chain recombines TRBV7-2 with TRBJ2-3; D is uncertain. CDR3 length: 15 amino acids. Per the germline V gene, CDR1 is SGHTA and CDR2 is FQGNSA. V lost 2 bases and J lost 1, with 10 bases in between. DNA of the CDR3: TGTGCCAGCAGCTTAAATGGTATGGGCACAGATACGCAGTATTTT. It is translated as CASSLNGMGTDTQYF.

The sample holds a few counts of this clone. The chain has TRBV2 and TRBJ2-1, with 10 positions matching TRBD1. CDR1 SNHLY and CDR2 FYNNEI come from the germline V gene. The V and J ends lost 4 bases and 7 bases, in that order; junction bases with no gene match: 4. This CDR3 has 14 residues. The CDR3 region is CASSAMDRGNEQFF. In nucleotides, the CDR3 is TGTGCCAGCAGTGCCATGGACAGGGGGAATGAGCAGTTCTTC.

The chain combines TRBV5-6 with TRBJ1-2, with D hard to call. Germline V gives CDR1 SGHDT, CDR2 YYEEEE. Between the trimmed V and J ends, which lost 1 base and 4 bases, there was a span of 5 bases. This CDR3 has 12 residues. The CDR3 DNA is TGTGCCAGCAGCTTGACAGCCTATGGCTACACCTTC. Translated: CASSLTAYGYTF. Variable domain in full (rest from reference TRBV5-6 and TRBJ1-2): DAGVTQSPTHLIKTRGQQVTLRCSPKSGHDTVSWYQQALGQGPQFIFQYYEEEERQRGNFPDRFSGHQFPNYSSELNVNALLLGDSALYLCASSLTAYGYTFGSGTRLTVV.

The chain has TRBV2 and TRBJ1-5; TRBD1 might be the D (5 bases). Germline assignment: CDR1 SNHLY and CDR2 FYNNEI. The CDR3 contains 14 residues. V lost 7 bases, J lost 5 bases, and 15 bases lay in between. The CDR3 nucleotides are TGTGCCAGCACCCTGGGGCAGGGCCATCAGCCCCAGCATTTT. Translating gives CASTLGQGHQPQHF.

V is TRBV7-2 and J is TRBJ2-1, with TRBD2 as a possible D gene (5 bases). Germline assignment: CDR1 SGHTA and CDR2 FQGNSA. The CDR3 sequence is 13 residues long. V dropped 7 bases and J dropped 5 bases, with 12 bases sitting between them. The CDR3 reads CASNWRGNNEQFF. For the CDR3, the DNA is TGTGCCAGCAACTGGAGAGGGAACAATGAGCAGTTCTTC.

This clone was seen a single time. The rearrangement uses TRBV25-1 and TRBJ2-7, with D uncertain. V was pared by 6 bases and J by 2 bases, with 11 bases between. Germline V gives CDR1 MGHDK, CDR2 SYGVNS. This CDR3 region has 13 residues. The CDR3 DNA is TGTGCCAGCAGGGCCCCTGAGACCTACGAGCAGTACTTC. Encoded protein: CASRAPETYEQYF.

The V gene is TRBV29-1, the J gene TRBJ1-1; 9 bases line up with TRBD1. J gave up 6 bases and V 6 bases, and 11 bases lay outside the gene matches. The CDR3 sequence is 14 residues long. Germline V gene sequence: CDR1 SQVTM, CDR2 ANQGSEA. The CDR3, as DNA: TGCAGCGTGGGCAACAGGACAGGGGCTGCTGAAGCTTTCTTT. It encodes CSVGNRTGAAEAFF.

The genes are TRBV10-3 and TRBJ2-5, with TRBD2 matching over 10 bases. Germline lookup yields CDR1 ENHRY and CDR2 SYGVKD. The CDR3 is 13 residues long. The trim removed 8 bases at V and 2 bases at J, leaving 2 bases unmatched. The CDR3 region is CAIGTSDQETQYF. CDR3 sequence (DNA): TGTGCCATCGGGACTAGCGATCAAGAGACCCAGTACTTC.

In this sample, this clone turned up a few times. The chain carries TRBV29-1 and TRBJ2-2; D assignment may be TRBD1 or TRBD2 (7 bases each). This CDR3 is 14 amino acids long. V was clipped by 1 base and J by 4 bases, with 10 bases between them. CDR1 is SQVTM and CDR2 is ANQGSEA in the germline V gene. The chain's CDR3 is CSVEGRGGTGELFF. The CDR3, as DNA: TGCAGCGTTGAAGGCAGGGGGGGCACCGGGGAGCTGTTTTTT.